This T cell receptor (beta chain) was captured by sequencing in a study of blood T cell dynamics during melanoma immunotherapy. Sequenced by immunoSEQ multiplex PCR; TCRdb stores in-frame clones only, minus some. The data hold about 15,000 clones, with around 90% observed a single time. As to time point: week 3, after first cycle of checkpoint inhibitor. The sequences come from blood, collected from a patient treated with checkpoint blockade. The TCR sequence derives from a human donor with melanoma.

In nucleotides, the CDR3 is TGTGCCAGCAGTCGAGGGGGCAGCACAGATACGCAGTATTTT. It encodes CASSRGGSTDTQYF. The chain employs TRBV6-1 and TRBJ2-3; 7 bases match TRBD1. The germline CDR1 and CDR2 sequences are MNHNS and SASEGT. Unmatched junction bases numbered 2, after V lost 5 bases and J lost 0 bases. This CDR3 has 14 residues.